This is a list of T cell receptor beta chains from one sample in a study of cytomegalovirus exposure and HLA in healthy donors. Sequenced by immunoSEQ multiplex PCR; TCRdb stores in-frame clones only, minus some. The top ten clones hold 6.2% of a sample with approximately 33,000 clones, 53% of them seen once. Material for sequencing was PBMCs. These receptors were obtained from a middle-aged woman in good health and CMV-seropositive. Both conserved end residues are part of each CDR3. Each record gives: clone size, D gene, J gene, V gene, CDR3 protein, CDR3 DNA. The D gene is left open where the match is weak. Size tells how often a clone was seen (once, few, many) or the class of an expanded clone, and some rows leave it out.

NA | TRBD2 | TRBJ2-1 | TRBV13 | CASSPRWEFSGGAFF | TGTGCCAGCAGCCCTAGATGGGAATTTAGCGGGGGAGCGTTCTTC
NA | TRBD2 | TRBJ2-7 | TRBV5-1 | CASRSGGPTYEQYF | TGCGCCAGCAGGAGCGGGGGGCCAACCTACGAGCAGTACTTC
NA | NA | TRBJ2-5 | TRBV11-2 | CASSLGGVTQYF | TGTGCCAGCAGCTTAGGGGGGGTCACCCAGTACTTC
NA | NA | TRBJ2-7 | TRBV4-1 | CASSQAPGTSYEQYF | TGCGCCAGCAGCCAAGCCCCGGGAACCTCCTACGAGCAGTACTTC
NA | TRBD2 | TRBJ2-5 | TRBV4-2 | CASSQGASGGGKTQYF | TGTGCCAGCAGCCAAGGGGCTAGCGGGGGTGGGAAGACCCAGTACTTC
NA | TRBD1 | TRBJ1-2 | TRBV13 | CASSLTLRQGDNGYTF | TGTGCCAGCAGCTTGACGTTAAGGCAGGGGGATAATGGCTACACCTTC
NA | TRBD1 | TRBJ2-7 | TRBV5-1 | CASSVTGDPYEQYF | TGCGCCAGCAGCGTAACAGGGGACCCCTACGAGCAGTACTTC
NA | TRBD2 | TRBJ2-5 | TRBV25-1 | CASSEAGLASASQYF | TGTGCCAGCAGTGAAGCGGGACTAGCGTCGGCGTCCCAGTACTTC
NA | NA | TRBJ1-6 | TRBV7-3 | CASSPGVPNSPLHF | TGTGCCAGCAGCCCCGGGGTCCCGAATTCACCCCTCCACTTT
once | TRBD2 | TRBJ2-1 | TRBV18 | CASSRTSGDNEQFF | TGTGCCAGCTCACGGACTAGCGGGGACAATGAGCAGTTCTTC
few | NA | TRBJ1-5 | TRBV27 | CASSLSVNQPQHF | TGTGCCAGCAGTCTTAGTGTCAATCAGCCCCAGCATTTT
NA | NA | TRBJ2-3 | TRBV4-1 | CASSQDPIPVGETDTQYF | TGCGCCAGCAGCCAAGATCCCATACCGGTTGGAGAGACAGATACGCAGTATTTT
NA | TRBD2 | TRBJ2-5 | TRBV2 | CASSGGLADQETQYF | TGTGCCAGCAGTGGGGGACTAGCGGATCAAGAGACCCAGTACTTC
few | TRBD2 | TRBJ2-7 | TRBV7-9 | CASSYGVGGIHEQYF | TGTGCCAGCAGCTACGGGGTCGGGGGGATACACGAGCAGTACTTC
NA | NA | TRBJ2-7 | TRBV6-5 | CASSHRGGTYEQYF | TGTGCCAGCAGCCACAGGGGGGGGACCTACGAGCAGTACTTC
NA | NA | TRBJ2-5 | TRBV6-5 | CASTPEGGRETQYF | TGTGCCAGCACTCCCGAGGGGGGGAGGGAGACCCAGTACTTC
NA | NA | TRBJ2-2 | TRBV25-1 | CASGHSNTGELFF | TGTGCCAGCGGACACTCGAACACCGGGGAGCTGTTTTTT
NA | NA | TRBJ1-4 | TRBV29-1 | CSVARDMANEKLFF | TGCAGCGTTGCGCGGGATATGGCTAATGAAAAACTGTTTTTT
NA | TRBD2 | TRBJ2-1 | TRBV2 | CASARLAGGSSYNEQFF | TGTGCCAGCGCCCGACTAGCGGGGGGGAGCTCCTACAATGAGCAGTTCTTC
NA | TRBD2 | TRBJ2-5 | TRBV12-5 | CASGFQSGTSGSETQYF | TGTGCTAGTGGTTTTCAGTCCGGGACTAGCGGCTCGGAGACCCAGTACTTC
few | NA | TRBJ2-2 | TRBV4-3 | CASSQVREDTGELFF | TGCGCCAGCAGCCAAGTTAGGGAGGACACCGGGGAGCTGTTTTTT
NA | NA | TRBJ1-3 | TRBV5-1 | CASSLGHSGNTIYF | TGCGCCAGCAGCCTAGGACATAGCGGAAACACCATATATTTT
NA | TRBD1 | TRBJ1-1 | TRBV11-1 | CASSPPTGVNTEAFF | TGTGCCAGCAGCCCACCCACAGGGGTGAACACTGAAGCTTTCTTT
few | TRBD1 | TRBJ2-3 | TRBV6-1 | CASSERQGSTDTQYF | TGTGCCAGCAGTGAACGACAGGGAAGCACAGATACGCAGTATTTT
NA | TRBD2 | TRBJ2-7 | TRBV5-1 | CASSLGELAGSSYEQYF | TGCGCCAGCAGCTTGGGGGAACTAGCGGGGAGCTCCTACGAGCAGTACTTC
NA | NA | TRBJ2-2 | TRBV5-4 | CASTPDGRGTGELFF | TGTGCCAGCACCCCCGACGGAAGAGGCACCGGGGAGCTGTTTTTT
few | TRBD1 | TRBJ1-4 | TRBV7-9 | CASSRGTENEKLFF | TGTGCCAGCAGCCGCGGGACAGAAAATGAAAAACTGTTTTTT
NA | NA | TRBJ2-7 | TRBV6-5 | CASSYSTGGAYEQYF | TGTGCCAGCAGTTACTCGACGGGCGGGGCCTACGAGCAGTACTTC
few | NA | TRBJ2-7 | TRBV11-2 | CASSLVTVEQYF | TGTGCCAGCAGCTTAGTCACTGTCGAGCAGTACTTC
NA | NA | TRBJ2-5 | TRBV5-1 | CASSLGQQETQYF | TGCGCCAGCAGCTTGGGACAGCAAGAGACCCAGTACTTC
NA | TRBD2 | TRBJ2-5 | TRBV11-2 | CASSKTSGQETQYF | TGTGCCAGCAGCAAGACTAGCGGACAAGAGACCCAGTACTTC
NA | TRBD1 | TRBJ2-1 | TRBV6-6 | CASSRAGGNEQFF | TGTGCCAGCAGCCGGGCAGGGGGCAATGAGCAGTTCTTC
few | TRBD1 | TRBJ2-7 | TRBV4-2 | CASSEVGQGGDEQYF | TGTGCCAGCAGCGAGGTGGGACAGGGTGGCGACGAGCAGTACTTC
NA | TRBD2 | TRBJ2-7 | TRBV5-4 | CASSGGGAGGHNEQYF | TGTGCCAGCAGCGGAGGGGGAGCGGGGGGGCACAATGAGCAGTACTTC
NA | NA | TRBJ2-3 | TRBV19 | CASSIGIDTQYF | TGTGCCAGTAGTATAGGTATAGATACGCAGTATTTT
once | NA | TRBJ2-5 | TRBV5-1 | CASSPGLGEETQYF | TGCGCCAGCAGCCCGGGACTCGGGGAGGAGACCCAGTACTTC
NA | TRBD2 | TRBJ2-5 | TRBV5-1 | CASSWMIAGGTETQYF | TGCGCCAGCAGCTGGATGATAGCGGGGGGGACAGAGACCCAGTACTTC
few | NA | TRBJ1-1 | TRBV7-2 | CASSLMQETEAFF | TGTGCCAGCAGCTTAATGCAGGAAACTGAAGCTTTCTTT
NA | TRBD1 | TRBJ1-2 | TRBV7-8 | CASSPMTGSYGYTF | TGTGCCAGCAGCCCTATGACAGGGAGCTATGGCTACACCTTC
NA | TRBD1 | TRBJ1-2 | TRBV5-1 | CASSLGTGANGYTF | TGCGCCAGCAGCTTGGGGACAGGGGCGAATGGCTACACCTTC
few | NA | TRBJ2-2 | TRBV5-1 | CASSLGAVGELFF | TGCGCCAGCAGCTTGGGTGCGGTAGGGGAGCTGTTTTTT
NA | NA | TRBJ1-1 | TRBV6-4 | CASRAEAPQNTEAFF | TGTGCCAGCAGGGCAGAGGCACCTCAGAACACTGAAGCTTTCTTT
few | TRBD2 | TRBJ2-2 | TRBV2 | CASSEGLAGGAGELFF | TGTGCCAGCAGTGAAGGACTAGCGGGGGGCGCCGGGGAGCTGTTTTTT
NA | TRBD1 | TRBJ1-1 | TRBV7-9 | CASSWGQTRTEAFF | TGTGCCAGCAGCTGGGGACAGACCCGCACTGAAGCTTTCTTT
few | NA | TRBJ1-5 | TRBV15 | CATSSFGGNQPQHF | TGTGCCACCAGCAGCTTCGGTGGCAATCAGCCCCAGCATTTT
NA | NA | TRBJ1-5 | TRBV6-5 | CASTDGVNQPQHF | TGTGCCAGCACGGACGGGGTCAATCAGCCCCAGCATTTT
NA | TRBD2 | TRBJ2-3 | TRBV6-4 | CASSAGGHTDTQYF | TGTGCCAGCAGTGCGGGGGGGCACACAGATACGCAGTATTTT
NA | NA | TRBJ1-1 | TRBV5-1 | CASSLDREWNTEAFF | TGCGCCAGCAGCTTGGACAGGGAATGGAACACTGAAGCTTTCTTT
few | TRBD1 | TRBJ1-1 | TRBV7-9 | CASSLPGGDTEAFF | TGTGCCAGCAGCTTACCAGGGGGCGACACTGAAGCTTTCTTT
few | TRBD2 | TRBJ2-7 | TRBV27 | CASSLVPTSGDTQYF | TGTGCCAGCAGTTTAGTTCCGACTAGCGGGGATACGCAGTACTTC